This T cell receptor (beta chain) was sequenced in a study of T cell repertoires in cytomegalovirus infection. V shed 7 bases and J shed 5 bases, with 14 bases lying between them. This CDR3 region has 13 residues. Per the germline V gene, CDR1 is MNHNS and CDR2 is SASEGT. Notes on this clonotype: Its antigen remains unidentified.

Each CDR3 protein gets one entry after TCRdb re-called the reads with MiXCR. Of 680,000 or so distinct CDR3 sequences listed, 30% to 40% are singletons. The sequenced sample was cultured PBMCs, obtained from culture after CMV antigen stimulation. The chain joins TRBV6-1 to TRBJ2-5; D remains unclear. The sequence was collected from a human donor in good health (CMV status not recorded). Some clones in this sample may be carry-over from other donors' samples. CDR3 region: CASKILGWETQYF. CDR3 DNA: TGTGCCAGCAAGATTTTAGGCTGGGAGACCCAGTACTTC.